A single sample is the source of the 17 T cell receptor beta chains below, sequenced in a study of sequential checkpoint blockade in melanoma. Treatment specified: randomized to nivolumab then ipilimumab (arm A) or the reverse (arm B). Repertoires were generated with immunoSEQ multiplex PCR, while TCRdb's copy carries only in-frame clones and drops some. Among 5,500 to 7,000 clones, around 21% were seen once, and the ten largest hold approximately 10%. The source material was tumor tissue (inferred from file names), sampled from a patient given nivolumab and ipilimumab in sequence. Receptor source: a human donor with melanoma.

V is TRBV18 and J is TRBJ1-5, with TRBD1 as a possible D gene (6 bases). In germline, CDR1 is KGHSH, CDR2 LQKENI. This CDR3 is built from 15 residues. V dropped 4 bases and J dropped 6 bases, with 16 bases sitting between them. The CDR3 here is CASSHSTGTGQPQHF. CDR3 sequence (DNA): TGTGCCAGCTCACATTCCACAGGGACGGGTCAGCCCCAGCATTTT. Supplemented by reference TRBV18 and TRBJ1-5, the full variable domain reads NAGVMQNPRHLVRRRGQEARLRCSPMKGHSHVYWYRQLPEEGLKFMVYLQKENIIDESGMPKERFSAEFPKEGPSILRIQQVVRGDSAAYFCASSHSTGTGQPQHFGDGTRLSIL.

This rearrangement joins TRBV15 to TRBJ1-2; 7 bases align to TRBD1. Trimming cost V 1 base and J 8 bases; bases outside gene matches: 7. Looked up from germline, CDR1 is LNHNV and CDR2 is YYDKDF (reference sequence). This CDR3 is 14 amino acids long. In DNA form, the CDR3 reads TGTGCCACCAGCAGAGGGGGGACAGTGTGGGGCTACACCTTC. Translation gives CATSRGGTVWGYTF.

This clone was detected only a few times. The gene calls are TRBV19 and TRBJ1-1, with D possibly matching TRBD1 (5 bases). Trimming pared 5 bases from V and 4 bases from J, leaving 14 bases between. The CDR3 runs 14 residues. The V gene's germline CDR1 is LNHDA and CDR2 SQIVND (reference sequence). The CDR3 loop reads CASSPGTLSTEAFF. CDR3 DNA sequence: TGTGCCAGTAGTCCCGGGACTCTATCCACTGAAGCTTTCTTT.

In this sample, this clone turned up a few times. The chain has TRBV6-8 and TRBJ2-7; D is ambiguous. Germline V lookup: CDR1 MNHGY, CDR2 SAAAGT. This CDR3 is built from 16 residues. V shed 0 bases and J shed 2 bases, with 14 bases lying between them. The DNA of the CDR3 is TGTGCCAGCAGTTACTCGGCTAGACCATTTCCCTACGAGCAGTACTTC. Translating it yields CASSYSARPFPYEQYF.

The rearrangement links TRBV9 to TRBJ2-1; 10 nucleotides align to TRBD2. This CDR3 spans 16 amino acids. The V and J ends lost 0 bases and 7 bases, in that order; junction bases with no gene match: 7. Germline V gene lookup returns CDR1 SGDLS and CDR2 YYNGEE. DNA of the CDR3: TGTGCCAGCAGCGTAGTTGGACTAGCGGCCTTTAATGAGCAGTTCTTC. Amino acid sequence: CASSVVGLAAFNEQFF.

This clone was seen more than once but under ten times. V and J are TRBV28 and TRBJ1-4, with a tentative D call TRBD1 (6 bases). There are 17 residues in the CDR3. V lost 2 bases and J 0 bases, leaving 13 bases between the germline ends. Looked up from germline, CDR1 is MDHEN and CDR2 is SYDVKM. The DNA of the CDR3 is TGTGCCAGCAGTTTACTCAGGGGTGAGGCAACTAATGAAAAACTGTTTTTT. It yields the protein CASSLLRGEATNEKLFF.

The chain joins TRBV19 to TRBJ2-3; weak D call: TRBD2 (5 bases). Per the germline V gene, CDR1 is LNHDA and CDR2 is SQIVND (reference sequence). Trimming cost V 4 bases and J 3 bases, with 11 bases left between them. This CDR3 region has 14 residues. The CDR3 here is CASSSPGKTDTQYF. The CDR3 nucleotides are TGTGCCAGTAGTAGCCCCGGGAAGACAGATACGCAGTATTTT.

CDR3 DNA sequence: TGTGCCAGCAGCTTACCCCTGACGAGGGAGCTGTTTTTT. Translating gives CASSLPLTRELFF. The chain couples TRBV7-1 to TRBJ2-2; D remains unclear. TRBV7-1 is annotated as an ORF whose role is uncertain. Trimming removed 4 bases at V and 9 bases at J, with 12 bases between. This CDR3 region has 13 residues.

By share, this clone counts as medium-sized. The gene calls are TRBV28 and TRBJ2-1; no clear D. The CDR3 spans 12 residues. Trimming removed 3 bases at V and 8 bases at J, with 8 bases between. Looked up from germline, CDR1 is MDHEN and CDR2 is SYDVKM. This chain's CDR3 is CASSFGYDEQFF. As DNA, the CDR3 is TGTGCCAGCAGTTTCGGTTATGATGAGCAGTTCTTC. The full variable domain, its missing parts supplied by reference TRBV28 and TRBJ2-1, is DVKVTQSSRYLVKRTGEKVFLECVQDMDHENMFWYRQDPGLGLRLIYFSYDVKMKEKGDIPEGYSVSREKKERFSLILESASTNQTSMYLCASSFGYDEQFFGPGTRLTVL.

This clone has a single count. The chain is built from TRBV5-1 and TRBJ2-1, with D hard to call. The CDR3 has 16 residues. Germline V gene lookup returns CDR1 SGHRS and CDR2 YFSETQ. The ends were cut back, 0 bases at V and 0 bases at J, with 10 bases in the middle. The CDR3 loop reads CASSLESRSSYNEQFF. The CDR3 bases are TGCGCCAGCAGCTTGGAGTCCAGGAGCTCCTACAATGAGCAGTTCTTC.

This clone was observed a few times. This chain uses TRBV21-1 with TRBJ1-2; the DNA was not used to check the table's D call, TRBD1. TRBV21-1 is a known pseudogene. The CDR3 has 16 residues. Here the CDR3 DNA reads TGTGCCAGCAGTGATTACCGGGACAGGGAGACTGATGGCTACACCTTC. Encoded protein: CASSDYRDRETDGYTF.

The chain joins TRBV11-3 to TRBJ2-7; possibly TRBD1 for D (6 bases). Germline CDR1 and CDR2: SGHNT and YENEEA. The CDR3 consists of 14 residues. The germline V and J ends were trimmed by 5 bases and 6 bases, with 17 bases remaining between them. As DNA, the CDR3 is TGTGCCAGCAGCCTCGGACAGCCCCGACGCGAGCAGTACTTC. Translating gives CASSLGQPRREQYF. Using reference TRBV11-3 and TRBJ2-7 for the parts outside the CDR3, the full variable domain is EAGVVQSPRYKIIEKKQPVAFWCNPISGHNTLYWYLQNLGQGPELLIRYENEEAVDDSQLPKDRFSAERLKGVDSTLKIQPAELGDSAVYLCASSLGQPRREQYFGPGTRLTVT.

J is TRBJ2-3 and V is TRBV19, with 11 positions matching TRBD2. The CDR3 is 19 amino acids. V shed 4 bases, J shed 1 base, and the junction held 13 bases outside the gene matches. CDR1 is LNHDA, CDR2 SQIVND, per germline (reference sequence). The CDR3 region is CASSNPPTSGSPGTDTQYF. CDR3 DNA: TGTGCCAGTAGTAACCCCCCCACTAGCGGGAGCCCCGGCACAGATACGCAGTATTTT.

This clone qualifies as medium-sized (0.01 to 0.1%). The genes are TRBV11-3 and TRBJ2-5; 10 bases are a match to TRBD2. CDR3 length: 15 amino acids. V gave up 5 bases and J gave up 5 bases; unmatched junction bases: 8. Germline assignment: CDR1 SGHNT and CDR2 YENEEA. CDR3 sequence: CASSIRTSGVETQYF. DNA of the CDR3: TGTGCCAGCAGCATTAGGACTAGCGGAGTCGAGACCCAGTACTTC.

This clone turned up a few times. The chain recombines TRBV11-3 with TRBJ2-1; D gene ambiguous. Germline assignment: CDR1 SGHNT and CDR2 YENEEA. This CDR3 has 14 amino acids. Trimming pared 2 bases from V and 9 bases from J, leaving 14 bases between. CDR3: CASSLIQGAIEQFF. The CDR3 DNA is TGTGCCAGCAGCTTAATTCAAGGAGCGATTGAGCAGTTCTTC.

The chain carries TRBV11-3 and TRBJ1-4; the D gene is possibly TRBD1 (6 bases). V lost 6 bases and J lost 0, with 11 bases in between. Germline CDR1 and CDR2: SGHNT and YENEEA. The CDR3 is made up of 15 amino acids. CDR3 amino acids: CASSRGGATNEKLFF. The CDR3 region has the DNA TGTGCCAGCAGTCGGGGGGGCGCAACTAATGAAAAACTGTTTTTT.

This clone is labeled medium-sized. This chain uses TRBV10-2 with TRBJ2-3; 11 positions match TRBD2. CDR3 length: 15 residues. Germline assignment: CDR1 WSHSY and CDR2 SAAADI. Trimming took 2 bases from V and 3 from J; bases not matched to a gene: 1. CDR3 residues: CASSEVAGGTDTQYF. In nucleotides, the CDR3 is TGCGCCAGCAGTGAGGTAGCGGGAGGGACAGATACGCAGTATTTT.